Shown below are 13 T cell receptor beta chains from a single sample sequenced in a study of blood T cell repertoires in COVID-19. The assay was immunoSEQ multiplex PCR, and TCRdb's table has in-frame clones only and misses some. The data hold under 150,000 clones, with approximately 81% observed a single time. Material for sequencing was peripheral blood. The receptors were sampled from a man aged 50 or older with acute or convalescent COVID-19.

This clone was counted at least ten times. The chain links TRBV28 to TRBJ2-7; 7 nucleotides match TRBD2. CDR3 size: 17 residues. Losses at the gene ends were 3 bases for V and 3 bases for J; bases not matched to a gene: 14. Looked up from germline, CDR1 is MDHEN and CDR2 is SYDVKM. CDR3 sequence (DNA): TGTGCCAGCAGTTTCGATCGGCACCCGGGGGGTGGCTACGAGCAGTACTTC. Amino acids: CASSFDRHPGGGYEQYF.

The chain links TRBV19 to TRBJ1-3; D is unclear. Germline CDR1 reads LNHDA; CDR2 reads SQIVND (reference sequence). CDR3 length: 16 residues. V shed 2 bases and J shed 0 bases, with 11 bases lying between them. The CDR3 sequence is CASSILTSVSGNTIYF. The CDR3 coding sequence is TGTGCCAGTAGTATACTAACGAGTGTCTCTGGAAACACCATATATTTT.

The CDR3 region is CASSQEAPDTQYF. The CDR3, as DNA: TGTGCCAGCAGCCAAGAGGCCCCTGATACGCAGTATTTT. The genes are TRBV3-1 (or the pseudogene TRBV3-2) and TRBJ2-3; no definite D call. V lost 0 bases and J lost 6, with 7 bases in between. The germline CDR1 and CDR2 sequences are LGHDT and YNNKEL (reference sequence). This CDR3 contains 13 residues.

The chain has TRBV19 and TRBJ2-1; D perhaps matches TRBD2 (7 bases). V gave up 3 bases and J gave up 3 bases, with 18 bases separating them. CDR1 is LNHDA and CDR2 is SQIVND in the germline V gene (reference sequence). There are 17 residues in the CDR3. CDR3 residues: CASSIRRGANVYNEQFF. Here the CDR3 DNA reads TGTGCCAGTAGTATTCGTCGGGGGGCCAATGTCTACAATGAGCAGTTCTTC.

This chain connects TRBV24-1 to TRBJ2-2; D may be TRBD1 (7 bases). V was shortened by 4 bases and J by 3 bases, with 14 bases between the two germline ends. Germline CDR1 KGHDR, CDR2 SFDVKD. The CDR3 runs to 16 residues. The CDR3 is CATSEGGQSYTGELFF. CDR3 in DNA: TGTGCCACCAGTGAGGGGGGACAGAGTTACACCGGGGAGCTGTTTTTT.

In its sample, this clone was seen once. V gene TRBV2 combines with J gene TRBJ2-2; 9 bases line up with TRBD1. V was pared by 2 bases and J by 2 bases, with 6 bases of the junction left unmatched. CDR1 and CDR2 (germline): SNHLY, FYNNEI. CDR3 length equals 17 residues. DNA of the CDR3: TGTGCCAGCAGTGAATCCCCGGACAGGGGAAACACCGGGGAGCTGTTTTTT. This gives the protein CASSESPDRGNTGELFF.

V is TRBV5-1 and J is TRBJ1-1, with 7 bases matching TRBD1. The ends lost 1 base at V and 2 bases at J; junction bases unmatched: 5. CDR3 size: 15 residues. The germline V gene has CDR1 SGHRS and CDR2 YFSETQ. CDR3: CASSLFAGGNTEAFF. In DNA, the CDR3 is TGCGCCAGCAGCTTGTTCGCAGGGGGTAACACTGAAGCTTTCTTT.

J is TRBJ1-2 and V is TRBV5-1; D remains ambiguous. Per germline, CDR1 SGHRS and CDR2 YFSETQ. The CDR3 consists of 15 residues. The germline V and J ends were trimmed by 0 bases and 4 bases, with 13 bases remaining between them. Here the CDR3 reads CASSLGNSNPYGYTF. CDR3 bases: TGCGCCAGCAGCTTGGGGAACAGCAACCCCTATGGCTACACCTTC.

The genes are TRBV6-5 and TRBJ2-7; D remains unclear. Germline CDR1 is MNHEY and CDR2 is SVGAGI. The V gene lost 7 bases and the J gene lost 3 bases, with 13 bases spanning the gap. This CDR3 is 13 amino acids long. The CDR3 bases are TGTGCCAGCACTCCCGTAAACTACTACGAGCAGTACTTC. It translates to CASTPVNYYEQYF.

In its sample, this clone was seen a few times. The chain has TRBV5-1 and TRBJ1-4; 7 bases align to TRBD1. The CDR3 length is 14 residues. V gave up 4 bases and J gave up 4 bases; unmatched junction bases: 4. The germline gives CDR1 SGHRS, CDR2 YFSETQ. Here the CDR3 reads CASSPGQHNEKLFF. CDR3 in DNA: TGCGCCAGCAGCCCGGGACAGCATAATGAAAAACTGTTTTTT.

This clone was found once. The chain recombines TRBV7-8 with TRBJ2-3; 9 bases are a match to TRBD2. Germline CDR1 and CDR2: SGHVS and FQNEAQ. Trimming took 8 bases from V and 4 from J; bases not matched to a gene: 4. There are 13 residues in the CDR3. CDR3 protein: CASSSGAADTQYF. DNA of the CDR3: TGTGCCAGCTCTAGCGGGGCAGCAGATACGCAGTATTTT.

This clone turned up a few times. The CDR3 coding sequence is TGTGCCAGCAGCCCAGGGGGACAGCAATGGGGCTACACCTTC. Amino acid sequence: CASSPGGQQWGYTF. The gene calls are TRBV11-2 and TRBJ1-2; TRBD1 matches 7 bases. Per the germline V gene, CDR1 is SGHAT and CDR2 is FQNNGV. The CDR3 contains 14 residues. The trim removed 5 bases at V and 8 bases at J, leaving 11 bases unmatched.

The J gene is TRBJ1-6, the V gene TRBV28; 7 bases are a match to TRBD1. The V segment lost 5 bases and the J segment 6 bases; nucleotides outside the gene matches: 7. The length of the CDR3 is 15 residues. Germline assignment: CDR1 MDHEN and CDR2 SYDVKM. CDR3 coding DNA: TGTGCCAGCAGTGGAGGGGGCAATCGTAATTCACCCCTCCACTTT. Encoded protein: CASSGGGNRNSPLHF. The variable domain in full, completed from reference TRBV28 and TRBJ1-6, reads DVKVTQSSRYLVKRTGEKVFLECVQDMDHENMFWYRQDPGLGLRLIYFSYDVKMKEKGDIPEGYSVSREKKERFSLILESASTNQTSMYLCASSGGGNRNSPLHFGNGTRLTVT.